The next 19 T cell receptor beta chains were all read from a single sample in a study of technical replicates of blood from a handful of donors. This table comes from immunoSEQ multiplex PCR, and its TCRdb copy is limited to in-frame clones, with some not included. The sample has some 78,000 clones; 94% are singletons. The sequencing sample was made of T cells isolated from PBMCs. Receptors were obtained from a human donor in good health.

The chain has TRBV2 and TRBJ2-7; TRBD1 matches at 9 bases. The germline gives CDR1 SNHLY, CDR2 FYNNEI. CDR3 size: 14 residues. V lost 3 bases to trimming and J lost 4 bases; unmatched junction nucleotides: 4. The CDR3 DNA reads TGTGCCAGCAGTGAGGGACAGGGAGCGTACGAGCAGTACTTC. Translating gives CASSEGQGAYEQYF.

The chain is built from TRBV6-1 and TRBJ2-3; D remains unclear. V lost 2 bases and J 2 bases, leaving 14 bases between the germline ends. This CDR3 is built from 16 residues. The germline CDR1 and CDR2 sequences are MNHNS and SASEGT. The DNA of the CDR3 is TGTGCCAGCAGTGAAACCCCGGTCCGTCCCACAGATACGCAGTATTTT. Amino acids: CASSETPVRPTDTQYF.

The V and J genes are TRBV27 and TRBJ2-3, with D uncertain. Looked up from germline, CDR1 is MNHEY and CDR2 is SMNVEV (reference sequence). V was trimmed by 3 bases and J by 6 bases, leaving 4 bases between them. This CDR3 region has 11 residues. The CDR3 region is CASSFYDTQYF. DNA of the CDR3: TGTGCCAGCAGTTTCTACGATACGCAGTATTTT.

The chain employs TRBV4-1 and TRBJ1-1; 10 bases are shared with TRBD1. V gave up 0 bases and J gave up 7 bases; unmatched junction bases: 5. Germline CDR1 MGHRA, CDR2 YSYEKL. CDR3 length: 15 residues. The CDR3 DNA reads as TGCGCCAGCAGCCAAGATCGGACAGGGGGGGGTGAAGCTTTCTTT. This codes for CASSQDRTGGGEAFF.

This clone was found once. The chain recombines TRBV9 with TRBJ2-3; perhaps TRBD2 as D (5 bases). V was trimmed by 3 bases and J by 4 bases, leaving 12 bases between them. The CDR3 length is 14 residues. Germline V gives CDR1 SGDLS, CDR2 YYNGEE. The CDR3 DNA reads TGTGCCAGCAGCGACGAGGGAGAAGCAGATACGCAGTATTTT. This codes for CASSDEGEADTQYF.

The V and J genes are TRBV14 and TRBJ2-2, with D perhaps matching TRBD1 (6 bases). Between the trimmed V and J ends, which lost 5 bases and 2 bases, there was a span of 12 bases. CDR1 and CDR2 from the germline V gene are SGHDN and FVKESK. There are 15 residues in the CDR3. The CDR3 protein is CASSEWGLNTGELFF. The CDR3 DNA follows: TGTGCCAGCAGCGAGTGGGGGCTCAACACCGGGGAGCTGTTTTTT.

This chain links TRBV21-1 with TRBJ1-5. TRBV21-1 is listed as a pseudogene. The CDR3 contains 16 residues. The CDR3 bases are TGTGCCAGCAGCAAAGGGGAGGGGGGTAGCAATCAGCCCCAGCATTTT. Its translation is CASSKGEGGSNQPQHF.

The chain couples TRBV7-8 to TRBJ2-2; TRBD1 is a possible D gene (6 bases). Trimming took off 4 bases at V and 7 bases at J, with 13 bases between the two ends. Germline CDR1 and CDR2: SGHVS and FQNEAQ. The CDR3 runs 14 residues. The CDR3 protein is CASSSTGYGGELFF. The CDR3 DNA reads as TGTGCCAGCAGCTCTACAGGGTATGGCGGGGAGCTGTTTTTT.

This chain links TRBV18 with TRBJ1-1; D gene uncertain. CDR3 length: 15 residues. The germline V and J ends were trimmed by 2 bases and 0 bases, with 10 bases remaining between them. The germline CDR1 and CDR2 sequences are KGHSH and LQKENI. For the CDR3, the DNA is TGTGCCAGCTCACCATCAACAGCGGTGAACACTGAAGCTTTCTTT. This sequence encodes CASSPSTAVNTEAFF.

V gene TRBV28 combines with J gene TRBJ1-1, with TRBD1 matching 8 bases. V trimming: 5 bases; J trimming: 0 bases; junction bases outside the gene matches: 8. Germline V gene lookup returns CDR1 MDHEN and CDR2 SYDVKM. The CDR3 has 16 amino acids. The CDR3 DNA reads TGTGCCAGCAGTATTGCCCAGGGGGCGGTGAACACTGAAGCTTTCTTT. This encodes CASSIAQGAVNTEAFF.

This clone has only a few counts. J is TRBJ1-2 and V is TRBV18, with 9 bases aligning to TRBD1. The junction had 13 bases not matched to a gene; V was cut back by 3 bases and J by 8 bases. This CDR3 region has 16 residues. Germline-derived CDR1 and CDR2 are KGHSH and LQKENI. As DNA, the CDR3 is TGTGCCAGCTCACCCAACTGGGGACAGGGCGGCCAGGGCTACACCTTC. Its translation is CASSPNWGQGGQGYTF.

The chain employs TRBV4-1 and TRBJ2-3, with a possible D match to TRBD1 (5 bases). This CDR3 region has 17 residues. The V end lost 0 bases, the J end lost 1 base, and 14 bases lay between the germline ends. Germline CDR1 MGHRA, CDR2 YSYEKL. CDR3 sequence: CASSQDKQGLGTDTQYF. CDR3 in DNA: TGCGCCAGCAGCCAAGATAAGCAGGGATTGGGCACAGATACGCAGTATTTT.

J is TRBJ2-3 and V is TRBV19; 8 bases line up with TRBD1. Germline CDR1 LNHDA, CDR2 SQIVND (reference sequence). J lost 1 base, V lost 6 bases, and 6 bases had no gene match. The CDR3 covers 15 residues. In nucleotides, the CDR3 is TGTGCCAGTAGCGGACAGGGAGTGGGCACAGATACGCAGTATTTT. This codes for CASSGQGVGTDTQYF.

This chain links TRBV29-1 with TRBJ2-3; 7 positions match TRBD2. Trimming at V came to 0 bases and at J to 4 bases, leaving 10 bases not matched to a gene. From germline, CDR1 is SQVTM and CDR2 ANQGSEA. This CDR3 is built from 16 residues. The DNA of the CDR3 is TGCAGCGTTGAAGATCGTAGCGGGCTGGGCCCAGATACGCAGTATTTT. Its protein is CSVEDRSGLGPDTQYF.

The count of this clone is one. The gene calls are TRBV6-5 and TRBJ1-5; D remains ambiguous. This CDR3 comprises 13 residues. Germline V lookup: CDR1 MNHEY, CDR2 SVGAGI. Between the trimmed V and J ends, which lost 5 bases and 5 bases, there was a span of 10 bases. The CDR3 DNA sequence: TGTGCCAGCAGTCCCGGCGGGGATCAGCCCCAGCATTTT. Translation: CASSPGGDQPQHF.

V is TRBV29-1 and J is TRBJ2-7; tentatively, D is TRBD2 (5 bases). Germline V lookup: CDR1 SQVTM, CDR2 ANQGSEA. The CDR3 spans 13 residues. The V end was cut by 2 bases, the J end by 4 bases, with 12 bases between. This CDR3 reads CSVERGRRYEQYF. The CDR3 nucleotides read TGCAGCGTTGAACGTGGCAGGAGGTACGAGCAGTACTTC.

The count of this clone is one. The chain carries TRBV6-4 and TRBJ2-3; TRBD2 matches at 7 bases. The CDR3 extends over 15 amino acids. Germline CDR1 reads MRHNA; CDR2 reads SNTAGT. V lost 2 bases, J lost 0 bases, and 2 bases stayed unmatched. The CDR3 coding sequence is TGTGCCAGCAGTGACCGGGAGGCGAGCACAGATACGCAGTATTTT. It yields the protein CASSDREASTDTQYF.

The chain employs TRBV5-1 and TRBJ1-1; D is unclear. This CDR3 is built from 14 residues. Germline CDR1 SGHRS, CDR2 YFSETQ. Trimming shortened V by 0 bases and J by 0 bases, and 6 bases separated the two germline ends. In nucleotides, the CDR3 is TGCGCCAGCAGCTTGGGGAGGCTGAACACTGAAGCTTTCTTT. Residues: CASSLGRLNTEAFF.

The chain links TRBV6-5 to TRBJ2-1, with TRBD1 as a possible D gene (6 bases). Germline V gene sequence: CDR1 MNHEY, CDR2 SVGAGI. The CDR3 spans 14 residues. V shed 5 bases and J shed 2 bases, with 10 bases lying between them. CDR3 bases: TGTGCCAGCAGTCGGGGACACACCTACAATGAGCAGTTCTTC. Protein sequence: CASSRGHTYNEQFF.